The subject of this entry is one T cell receptor (beta chain). Its antigen is not known. J lost 7 bases, V lost 4 bases, and 6 bases had no gene match. This CDR3 has 14 residues. Germline values: CDR1 LNHDA, CDR2 SQIVND (reference sequence). Whole-study findings and limits: Tumor memory CD4+ T cell TCR gene usage clustered with blood and lymph node memory CD4+ cells and lymph node naive CD4+ cells.

Each CDR3 protein is one row after TCRdb ran MiXCR on the 5' RACE reads. The table records 52,000 or so distinct CDR3 sequences, around 21% of them present only once. Cells sorted as Tregs were CD4+, CD25+ and CD127-/low. Sequences were obtained from tumor-infiltrating Tregs sorted from the breast tumor. The receptor's source is a female donor with breast cancer. The rearrangement links TRBV19 to TRBJ2-2; 7 bases fit TRBD1. CDR3 loop: CASSTDRVGGELFF. The CDR3 region has the DNA TGTGCCAGTAGTACTGACAGGGTTGGCGGGGAGCTGTTTTTT. Full variable domain (rest looked up from reference TRBV19 and TRBJ2-2): DGGITQSPKYLFRKEGQNVTLSCEQNLNHDAMYWYRQDPGQGLRLIYYSQIVNDFQKGDIAEGYSVSREKKESFPLTVTSAQKNPTAFYLCASSTDRVGGELFFGEGSRLTVL.